One sample yielded the 20 T cell receptor beta chains listed below, sequenced in a study of chemoradiotherapy in HPV16-positive cancers. The protocol was immunoSEQ multiplex PCR, while the TCRdb copy is restricted to in-frame clones and leaves out a portion. Of under 4,000 clones listed, 86% were seen once; the top ten hold about a tenth. The sample in question was tumor tissue, obtained from a patient who underwent chemoradiotherapy. The receptors were sampled from a human donor with HPV-associated anogenital cancer.

The chain carries TRBV7-2 and TRBJ1-6; 7 nucleotides agree with TRBD1. V lost 8 bases, J lost 8 bases, and 6 bases stayed unmatched. The CDR3 is 13 residues long. Looked up from germline, CDR1 is SGHTA and CDR2 is FQGNSA. The chain's CDR3 is CASGQASYSPLHF. CDR3 DNA: TGTGCCAGCGGACAGGCAAGTTATTCACCCCTCCACTTT.

This chain connects TRBV19 to TRBJ2-2; tentatively, D is TRBD1 (6 bases). This CDR3 comprises 16 residues. Trimming removed 3 bases at V and 6 bases at J, with 17 bases between. The germline gives CDR1 LNHDA, CDR2 SQIVND (reference sequence). CDR3 DNA: TGTGCCAGTAGTATTTCGGTCAGGGGCTACTCCGGGGAGCTGTTTTTT. Protein sequence: CASSISVRGYSGELFF. Supplemented by reference TRBV19 and TRBJ2-2, the full variable domain reads DGGITQSPKYLFRKEGQNVTLSCEQNLNHDAMYWYRQDPGQGLRLIYYSQIVNDFQKGDIAEGYSVSREKKESFPLTVTSAQKNPTAFYLCASSISVRGYSGELFFGEGSRLTVL.

This clone was seen only a few times. The V call is TRBV5-4, the J call TRBJ1-6; 9 bases line up with TRBD1. The CDR3 runs 15 residues. V trimming: 4 bases; J trimming: 11 bases; junction bases outside the gene matches: 10. Per germline, CDR1 SGHNT and CDR2 YYREEE (reference sequence). The CDR3 protein is CASSDKGTGQPPLHF. Here the CDR3 DNA reads TGTGCCAGCAGCGACAAAGGGACAGGGCAGCCACCCCTCCACTTT.

V usage is TRBV15 and J usage is TRBJ2-3; D remains unclear. CDR3 length: 14 amino acids. The germline V and J ends were trimmed by 2 bases and 6 bases, with 12 bases remaining between them. Per germline, CDR1 LNHNV and CDR2 YYDKDF (reference sequence). The CDR3 sequence is CATSRNRARDTQYF. For the CDR3, the DNA is TGTGCCACCAGCAGAAATCGAGCGCGGGATACGCAGTATTTT.

The V call is TRBV30, the J call TRBJ1-6, with 7 bases identical to TRBD1. CDR3 length: 15 residues. Germline CDR1 is GTSNPN and CDR2 is SVGIG (reference sequence). J lost 7 bases, V lost 3 bases, and 9 bases had no gene match. In DNA form, the CDR3 reads TGTGCCTGGAGGGCCCAGACAGGGTACAATTCACCCCTCCACTTT. Its protein product is CAWRAQTGYNSPLHF.

This clone was observed once. V and J are TRBV5-5 and TRBJ2-3; TRBD1 matches 8 bases. V dropped 4 bases and J dropped 6; count of bases not matched to a gene: 7. The CDR3 covers 14 residues. Per germline, CDR1 SGHKS and CDR2 YYEKEE (reference sequence). CDR3 region: CASSPRTGWDTQYF. CDR3 nucleotide sequence: TGTGCCAGCAGCCCGAGGACAGGGTGGGATACGCAGTATTTT. Using reference TRBV5-5 and TRBJ2-3 for the parts outside the CDR3, the full variable domain is DAGVTQSPTHLIKTRGQQVTLRCSPISGHKSVSWYQQVLGQGPQFIFQYYEKEERGRGNFPDRFSARQFPNYSSELNVNALLLGDSALYLCASSPRTGWDTQYFGPGTRLTVL.

The chain combines TRBV5-1 with TRBJ2-7, with TRBD1 identical over 9 bases. The CDR3 contains 14 residues. V was pared by 5 bases and J by 2 bases, with 5 bases of the junction left unmatched. In germline, CDR1 is SGHRS, CDR2 YFSETQ. CDR3 protein: CASSLTGGAYEQYF. The CDR3 coding sequence is TGCGCCAGCAGTTTGACAGGGGGGGCCTACGAGCAGTACTTC.

V usage is TRBV9 and J usage is TRBJ2-3, with 8 bases lining up with TRBD1. The germline CDR1 and CDR2 sequences are SGDLS and YYNGEE. This CDR3 is 19 amino acids long. V lost 2 bases and J lost 1; bases outside the gene matches: 15. CDR3 DNA: TGTGCCAGCAGCGTTTCAACCTCCAGGGGGCGTAGTGGCACAGATACGCAGTATTTT. It is translated as CASSVSTSRGRSGTDTQYF.

J is TRBJ2-7 and V is TRBV5-1; no clear D gene. Trimming removed 0 bases at V and 2 bases at J, with 12 bases between. Germline lookup yields CDR1 SGHRS and CDR2 YFSETQ. CDR3 size: 15 residues. This chain's CDR3 is CASSLAGLGPYEQYF. As DNA, the CDR3 is TGCGCCAGCAGCTTGGCCGGTTTGGGCCCCTACGAGCAGTACTTC.

The J gene is TRBJ1-2, the V gene TRBV14, with D uncertain. Germline V gives CDR1 SGHDN, CDR2 FVKESK. V lost 5 bases and J lost 3, with 7 bases in between. CDR3 length: 12 residues. CDR3 DNA sequence: TGTGCCAGCAGCAGCCAGTACTATGGCTACACCTTC. As protein: CASSSQYYGYTF.

The chain joins TRBV19 to TRBJ1-1, with TRBD1 identical over 9 bases. CDR1 is LNHDA, CDR2 SQIVND, per germline (reference sequence). V lost 7 bases to trimming and J lost 2 bases; unmatched junction nucleotides: 5. The CDR3 length is 14 residues. CDR3 sequence: CASTGTGFNTEAFF. In DNA form, the CDR3 reads TGTGCCAGTACCGGGACAGGGTTCAACACTGAAGCTTTCTTT.

The gene calls are TRBV27 and TRBJ1-1, with D unclear. Germline CDR1 MNHEY, CDR2 SMNVEV (reference sequence). With 6 bases removed from V and 6 bases from J, the gap between germline ends came to 11 bases. This CDR3 has 12 amino acids. The DNA of the CDR3 is TGTGCCAGCAGCTCATACAGCTCTGAAGCTTTCTTT. Its translation: CASSSYSSEAFF.

This clone was recorded a few times. The chain combines TRBV5-1 with TRBJ2-3; 8 bases are a match to TRBD2. CDR3 length equals 14 residues. After removal of 3 bases from V and 3 bases from J, the junction contained 3 bases not matched to a gene. The germline V gene encodes CDR1 SGHRS and CDR2 YFSETQ. The CDR3 DNA is TGCGCCAGCAGCTCAGCGGGGGTAACAGATACGCAGTATTTT. Translated: CASSSAGVTDTQYF.

This chain links TRBV5-6 with TRBJ1-1, with D hard to call. V shed 1 base and J shed 11 bases, with 9 bases lying between them. This CDR3 spans 11 amino acids. Per germline, CDR1 SGHDT and CDR2 YYEEEE. This CDR3 reads CASSLSGVAFF. The CDR3 bases are TGTGCCAGCAGCTTGTCAGGTGTTGCTTTCTTT.

This rearrangement joins TRBV6-6 to TRBJ2-7; 8 bases map to TRBD2. V shed 2 bases and J 6 bases; nucleotides not matched to a gene: 12. Germline V gene data show CDR1 as MNHNY and CDR2 as SVGAGI (reference sequence). The CDR3 sequence is 16 residues long. CDR3 DNA: TGTGCCAGCAGTTACGAGGGGGGCGGGGGGCTCCGCGAGCAGTACTTC. It translates to CASSYEGGGGLREQYF.

The chain couples TRBV7-2 to TRBJ2-2; D remains ambiguous. Germline V lookup: CDR1 SGHTA, CDR2 FQGNSA. The CDR3 covers 11 residues. V lost 1 base, J lost 8 bases, and 2 bases lay in between. The CDR3 sequence: CASSLVGELFF. CDR3 DNA: TGTGCCAGCAGCTTAGTGGGGGAGCTGTTTTTT.

The chain links TRBV2 to TRBJ1-2; D is unresolved. Germline loops: CDR1 SNHLY, CDR2 FYNNEI. CDR3 length equals 14 residues. V was cut by 3 bases and J by 6 bases, with 14 bases left in between. The CDR3 spells CASSDFILKDGYTF. The CDR3 region has the DNA TGTGCCAGCAGTGATTTTATCTTAAAGGATGGCTACACCTTC.

CDR3 nucleotides: TGTGCCAGCAGCACAGCTAACTATGGCTACACCTTC. Its protein product is CASSTANYGYTF. V and J are TRBV28 and TRBJ1-2; D gene uncertain. V gave up 6 bases and J gave up 0 bases, with 5 bases separating them. The V gene's germline CDR1 is MDHEN and CDR2 SYDVKM. The CDR3 runs 12 residues.

This chain joins TRBV27 and TRBJ1-2; D might be TRBD1 (5 bases). In germline, CDR1 is MNHEY, CDR2 SMNVEV (reference sequence). There are 13 residues in the CDR3. V was cut by 3 bases and J by 7 bases, with 12 bases left in between. For the CDR3, the DNA is TGTGCCAGCAGTTTGTCAGGGTATGGTGGCTACACCTTC. Residues: CASSLSGYGGYTF.

The J gene is TRBJ2-5, the V gene TRBV5-1; 7 nucleotides align to TRBD2. The CDR3 contains 16 residues. The V and J ends lost 1 base and 2 bases, in that order; junction bases with no gene match: 8. CDR1 SGHRS and CDR2 YFSETQ come from the germline V gene. CDR3 nucleotide sequence: TGCGCCAGCAGCTTGCGGGCGGGGGAGGGACAAGAGACCCAGTACTTC. Protein: CASSLRAGEGQETQYF.